The rows below give T cell receptor beta chains drawn from one sample of a study of blood T cells in healthy people across ages. TCRdb fed the 5' RACE reads into MiXCR, producing one record per CDR3 protein. The sample holds over a million distinct CDR3 sequences, 42% seen once. The sequenced sample was blood. The receptors stem from a woman aged 18-29 years in good health. The CDR3 runs from the conserved cysteine through the conserved F or W. The D gene is left open where the match is weak. Clone size appears in some rows only: once, few, many, or a class for an expanded clone.

length	D	size	J	V	DNA	CDR3
16	TRBD2	few	TRBJ2-1	TRBV5-1	TGCGCCTCTAGGCCATCTAGCGGGGAATACTACAATGAGCAGTTCTTC	CASRPSSGEYYNEQFF
16	TRBD2	few	TRBJ2-1	TRBV9	TGTGCCAGCAGCGCGACTAGCGGGGGGGCTAAGTATGAGCAGTTCTTC	CASSATSGGAKYEQFF
14	NA	few	TRBJ1-2	TRBV11-2	TGTGCCAGCAGCTTAAGCAGGGGTAGAGGGGGCTACACCTTC	CASSLSRGRGGYTF
15	NA	few	TRBJ2-7	TRBV28	TGTGCCAGCAACGAACAGGGACAAAGAATCTACGAGCAGTACTTC	CASNEQGQRIYEQYF
14	NA	NA	TRBJ2-7	TRBV12-3/TRBV12-4	TGTGCCAGCAGTTTAGGCGTCCTCAGGTACGAGCAGTACTTC	CASSLGVLRYEQYF
16	TRBD2	few	TRBJ2-3	TRBV7-2	TGTGCCAGCAGCTTATTATCTAGCGGGATGGATCATACGCAGTATTTT	CASSLLSSGMDHTQYF
12	NA	few	TRBJ2-5	TRBV12-3/TRBV12-4	TGTGCCAGCGGGGGCCTTGGGGGGACCCAGTACTTC	CASGGLGGTQYF
15	NA	few	TRBJ2-5	TRBV27	TGTGCCAGCAGTTTAGGAGGGGTGTTGGGCGAGACCCAGTACTTC	CASSLGGVLGETQYF
13	NA	few	TRBJ1-2	TRBV29-1	TGCAGCGTTGAACCGCCGGGGGCCTATGGCTACACCTTC	CSVEPPGAYGYTF
16	TRBD2	NA	TRBJ2-1	TRBV24-1	TGTGCCGCCAGTGATGGGGGGGACCCTGGGTACAATGAGCAGTTCTTC	CAASDGGDPGYNEQFF
13	NA	few	TRBJ1-5	TRBV3-1	TGTGCCAGCAGCACCTTAAGCAATCAGCCCCAGCATTTT	CASSTLSNQPQHF
14	TRBD1	few	TRBJ1-2	TRBV10-3	TGTGCCATCAGCGACAGGGAGAGGCTGGATGGCTACACCTTC	CAISDRERLDGYTF
15	NA	NA	TRBJ2-1	TRBV21-1	TGTGCCAGCCTCAGACTAGCGGGAGTAAGGAATGAGCAGTTCTTC	CASLRLAGVRNEQFF
17	NA	few	TRBJ2-1	TRBV4-1	TGCGCCAGCAGCCCCCTCGGTGGGAGGACTGCCTACAATGAGCAGTTCTTC	CASSPLGGRTAYNEQFF
11	NA	many	TRBJ2-7	TRBV29-1	TGCAGCGTTGTGGTTGCGGCCGAGCAGTACTTC	CSVVVAAEQYF
14	NA	once	TRBJ2-7	TRBV20-1	TGCAGTGCTGCTCCTGGCGGTAAACCCTACGAGCAGTACTTC	CSAAPGGKPYEQYF
18	NA	NA	TRBJ2-6	TRBV4-3	TGCGCCAGCAGCCAGTCGGGTGGCAGTTCATCGGGGGCCAACGTCCTGACTTTC	CASSQSGGSSSGANVLTF
13	NA	NA	TRBJ2-3	TRBV5-1	TGCGCCAGCAGCTGGATGGGAACAGATACGCAGTATTTT	CASSWMGTDTQYF
14	TRBD2	few	TRBJ2-2	TRBV3-1	TGTGCCAGCAGCCTCGGACTAGAGAACGGGGAGCTGTTTTTT	CASSLGLENGELFF
13	NA	NA	TRBJ1-5	TRBV7-9	TGTGCCAGCAGCGAATGGGTGAATCAGCCCCAGCATTTT	CASSEWVNQPQHF
15	TRBD1	few	TRBJ2-1	TRBV6-2/TRBV6-3	TGTGCCAGCAGTTACTTAACAGGGGGCGTGAATGAGCAGTTCTTC	CASSYLTGGVNEQFF
12	NA	NA	TRBJ2-7	TRBV29-1	TGCAGCGTTGTCCGGGGAGATTACGAGCAGTACTTC	CSVVRGDYEQYF
20	TRBD2	NA	TRBJ2-5	TRBV20-1	TGCAGTGCTAGTCCCCTGGCGGTCGGTTTAGCGGGAAACCCTCAAGAGACCCAGTACTTC	CSASPLAVGLAGNPQETQYF
15	NA	NA	TRBJ2-7	TRBV29-1	TGCAGCGTTGAAAATCCGGGGCTCGACTACAATGAGCAGTACTTC	CSVENPGLDYNEQYF
14	NA	few	TRBJ1-2	TRBV10-3	TGTGCCATCAGTGAGAGGGAGCATCTCTATGGCTACACCTTC	CAISEREHLYGYTF
14	NA	NA	TRBJ2-7	TRBV20-1	TGCAGTGCTAGAGATTATCGTTATTCCTACGAGCAGTACTTC	CSARDYRYSYEQYF
15	TRBD2	NA	TRBJ2-7	TRBV5-6	TGTGCCAGCAGCTTGGGAAGCGGGGGTACCTACGAGCAGTACTTC	CASSLGSGGTYEQYF
15	TRBD2	NA	TRBJ2-3	TRBV20-1	TGCAGTGCCGGAAGTATAGCGGGAGCGGTAGATACGCAGTATTTT	CSAGSIAGAVDTQYF
14	NA	NA	TRBJ1-2	TRBV7-3	TGTGCCAGCAGTCTAACGGGGCAGGGCTATGGCTACACCTTC	CASSLTGQGYGYTF
13	NA	NA	TRBJ2-7	TRBV11-1	TGTGCCAGCAGCTTAGTGAAGGGAGGCGAGCAGTACTTC	CASSLVKGGEQYF
16	TRBD2	few	TRBJ2-1	TRBV20-1	TGCAGTGCTAGGGAAATTAGCGGGGTAGTCCTGAATGAGCAGTTCTTC	CSAREISGVVLNEQFF
14	NA	few	TRBJ2-7	TRBV12-3/TRBV12-4	TGTGCCAGCAGTGCCCCCCGGGTTTCCTACGAGCAGTACTTC	CASSAPRVSYEQYF
12	NA	few	TRBJ2-4	TRBV6-1	TGTGCCAGCAGTGAAATGCGCCAATATGGGTACTTC	CASSEMRQYGYF
17	NA	NA	TRBJ1-2	TRBV21-1	TGTGCCATCAAGAACAAAAGGGACAGCCCTGACGCTTATGGCTACACCTTC	CAIKNKRDSPDAYGYTF
15	NA	few	TRBJ2-5	TRBV9	TGTGCCAGCAGCCCCCATCATCCGGACCAAGAGACCCAGTACTTC	CASSPHHPDQETQYF
15	TRBD2	NA	TRBJ2-7	TRBV11-2	TGTGCCAGCAGCTTCGGGCGGGAGGGCCCCAACGAGCAGTACTTC	CASSFGREGPNEQYF
11	NA	once	TRBJ2-2	TRBV29-1	TGCAGCTTCCTAAACGCCGGGGAGCTGTTTTTT	CSFLNAGELFF
15	NA	NA	TRBJ2-2	TRBV7-9	TGTGCCAGCAGCCCGACGGGGGCCTGGACCGGGGAGCTGTTTTTT	CASSPTGAWTGELFF
19	NA	few	TRBJ1-1	TRBV3-1	TGTGCCAGCAGCCCGGGGAGGGTAGGTCACCGGCCCCATCGAACTGAAGCTTTCTTT	CASSPGRVGHRPHRTEAFF